This TCR beta chain came from a study of CD8+ T cells in alopecia areata. Study details: Those patients who were treated received oral tofacitinib, which was given at 5 to 10 mg twice daily for moderate-to-severe alopecia areata. Study observations and caveats: Scalp repertoires also include resident alphabeta T cells from normal skin. With just one nonresponder, it is still uncertain whether baseline CD8+ expansion relates to response. In scalp and blood, many expanded lesional clones persisted during tofacitinib.

Regarding this clone: Its antigen is unidentified.

Treatment given: oral pan-JAK inhibitor, 5-10 mg twice daily. RNA was extracted and reverse transcribed into cDNA as the sequencing template. Sequencing used immunoSEQ multiplex PCR; TCRdb keeps in-frame clones, though not all of them. The table records some 190,000 clones, about 47% of them present only once. CDR1 and CDR2 (germline): SGHRS, YFSETQ. This CDR3 region has 16 residues. The V and J ends lost 1 base and 3 bases, in that order; junction bases with no gene match: 8. This chain links TRBV5-1 with TRBJ1-1, with TRBD1 matching 8 bases. The sequence was collected from a human donor with alopecia areata. Sample: CD8+ T cells sorted from blood, taken around week 53, from a patient treated with tofacitinib. The chain's CDR3 is CASSLKGTGLDTEAFF. The CDR3 region has the DNA TGCGCCAGCAGCTTGAAGGGGACAGGTTTGGACACTGAAGCTTTCTTT.